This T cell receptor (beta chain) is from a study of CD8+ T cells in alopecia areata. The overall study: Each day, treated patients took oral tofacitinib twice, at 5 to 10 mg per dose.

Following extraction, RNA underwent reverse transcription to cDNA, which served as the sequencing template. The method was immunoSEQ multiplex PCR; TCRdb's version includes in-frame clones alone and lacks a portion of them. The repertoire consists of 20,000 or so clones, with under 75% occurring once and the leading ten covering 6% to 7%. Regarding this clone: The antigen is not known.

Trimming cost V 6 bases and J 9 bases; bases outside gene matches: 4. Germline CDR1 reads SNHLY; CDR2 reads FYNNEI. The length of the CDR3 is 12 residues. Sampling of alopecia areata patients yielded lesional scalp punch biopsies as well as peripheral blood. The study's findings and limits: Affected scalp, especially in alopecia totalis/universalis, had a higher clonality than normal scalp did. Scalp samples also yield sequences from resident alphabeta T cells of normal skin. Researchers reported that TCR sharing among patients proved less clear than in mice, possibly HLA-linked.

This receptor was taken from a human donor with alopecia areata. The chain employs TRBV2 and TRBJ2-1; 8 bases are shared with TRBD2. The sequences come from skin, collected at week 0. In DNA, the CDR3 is TGTGCCAGCAGCGGACTAGCCTTTGAGCAGTTCTTC. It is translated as CASSGLAFEQFF.